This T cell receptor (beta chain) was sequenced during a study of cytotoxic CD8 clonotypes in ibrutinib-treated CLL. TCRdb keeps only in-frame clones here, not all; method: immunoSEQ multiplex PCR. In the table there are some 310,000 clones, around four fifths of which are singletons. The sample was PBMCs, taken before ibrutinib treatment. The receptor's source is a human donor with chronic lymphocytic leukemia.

The CDR3 DNA sequence: TGTGCCAGCAGCCCCTCGTGGCTAGGAGCTTTCTTT. It is translated as CASSPSWLGAFF. The rearrangement joins TRBV14 to TRBJ1-1; the D is unclear. The CDR3 contains 12 residues. Trimming took 4 bases from V and 10 from J, leaving 13 bases between them. The germline V gene has CDR1 SGHDN and CDR2 FVKESK.